The 18 T cell receptor beta chains below all came from one sample that was sequenced in a study of tumor and adjacent non-tumor tissue in lung cancer. Three rounds of nested PCR, following a modified ARM-PCR protocol, produced the TCRbeta library. TCRdb recomputed calls from the multiplex PCR reads with MiXCR, one row per CDR3 protein. The sample lists 85,000 or so distinct CDR3 sequences, around 80% occurring once. This sample's RNA came from whole unsorted tissue. The normal lung tissue was taken more than 3 cm from the tumor edge. Sequencing input: distant non-tumor lung tissue. The receptors come from a woman in her 50s with non-small cell lung cancer.

The chain has TRBV6-5 and TRBJ2-5; 7 bases fit TRBD1. Germline V gene sequence: CDR1 MNHEY, CDR2 SVGAGI. J gave up 5 bases and V 6 bases, and 12 bases lay outside the gene matches. This CDR3 has 15 amino acids. CDR3 in amino acids: CASRSGGDPFETQYF. The CDR3 DNA sequence: TGTGCCAGCAGATCAGGGGGAGACCCGTTTGAGACCCAGTACTTC.

In the case of this clonotype: Likely a read error: the CDR3 ends without its conserved phenylalanine or tryptophan. J is TRBJ1-2 and V is TRBV6-1, with D perhaps TRBD1 (5 bases). Germline V gene sequence: CDR1 MNHNS, CDR2 SASEGT. Trimming removed 3 bases from V and 4 bases from J, with 9 bases in between. There are 13 residues in the CDR3. The CDR3 nucleotides are TGTGCCAGCAGTGAGTTAGGGGTCTATGGCTACACCTTA. This codes for CASSELGVYGYTL.

This rearrangement joins TRBV20-1 to TRBJ2-3, with 8 nucleotides matching TRBD1. Germline V gives CDR1 DFQATT, CDR2 SNEGSKA (reference sequence). The CDR3 totals 14 residues. CDR3 DNA sequence: TGCAGCGCGGGACAGGACAGCCGCACAGATACGCAGTATTTT. Translated: CSAGQDSRTDTQYF.

For this clonotype: The CDR3 carries no conserved terminal phenylalanine or tryptophan, so it likely arises from a read error. V gene TRBV5-3 combines with J gene TRBJ2-6, with TRBD1 matching over 8 bases. TRBV5-3 is labeled an ORF, and its function is uncertain. The CDR3 sequence is 19 residues long. CDR3 loop: CDSHHRSGTGPSGANVLTY. The CDR3 bases are TGTGACAGCCACCATCGATCCGGGACAGGCCCCTCTGGGGCCAACGTCCTGACTTAC.

This clonotype showed up just a few times. The V and J genes are TRBV11-2 and TRBJ2-3; unclear D gene. The CDR3 has 13 residues. The V and J ends lost 3 bases and 6 bases respectively, with 10 bases between them. CDR1 and CDR2 (germline): SGHAT, FQNNGV. The CDR3 sequence is CASSLESEDTQYF. For the CDR3, the DNA is TGTGCCAGCAGCTTGGAGTCTGAGGATACGCAGTATTTT.

For this clonotype: A junction end diverges from the germline sequence, so it may reflect a read error. The V and J genes are TRBV6-5 and TRBJ2-3; D is unclear. CDR1 MNHEY and CDR2 SVGAGI come from the germline V gene. CDR3 length: 19 amino acids. In DNA form, the CDR3 reads TGTGCCAGCAGTTACTCCACTCGGCACTCCCCCCGAACCACAGACACGCAGTATTTT. It codes for CASSYSTRHSPRTTDTQYF.

Regarding this clonotype: A junction end diverges from the germline sequence, so it may reflect a read error. The J gene is TRBJ2-1, the V gene TRBV6-1; 7 bases agree with TRBD1. The V gene's germline CDR1 is MNHNS and CDR2 SASEGT. CDR3 size: 12 residues. CDR3 loop: CTSSVTGNEQFF. CDR3 nucleotides: TGTACCAGCAGTGTGACAGGGAATGAACAGTTCTTC.

The sample holds one count of this clonotype. This may be a read error: a much more frequent sequence differs by one nucleotide. The gene calls are TRBV20-1 and TRBJ2-2; D is possibly TRBD2 (5 bases). The CDR3 spans 14 residues. With 2 bases removed from V and 3 bases from J, the gap between germline ends came to 10 bases. CDR1 is DFQATT, CDR2 SNEGSKA, per germline (reference sequence). CDR3 in DNA: TGCAGTGCTAGACCAGTGGGAGACACCGGGGAGCTGTTTTTT. Translation gives CSARPVGDTGELFF.

This clonotype has more than one count but fewer than ten. A junction boundary mismatches the germline segment, possibly from a read error. This rearrangement joins TRBV12-3 or TRBV12-4 to TRBJ1-5, with D maybe TRBD1 (5 bases). CDR3 length: 14 amino acids. The CDR3: CANSGIGGNQPQHF. The CDR3 DNA is TGTGCCAACAGTGGGATAGGGGGCAATCAGCCCCAGCATTTT.

This clonotype has at least ten counts. The rearrangement links TRBV12-3 or TRBV12-4 to TRBJ2-5; no reliable D call. The CDR3 extends over 13 amino acids. Trimming cost V 1 base and J 5 bases, with 8 bases left between them. In nucleotides, the CDR3 is TGTGCCAGCAGTTTAGAGGGAAGCGAGACCCAGTACTTC. Its protein is CASSLEGSETQYF.

On this clonotype itself: A much larger clonotype is one base distant, so this may be a read error. The chain has TRBV6-1 and TRBJ2-3; 9 nucleotides line up with TRBD1. CDR3 size: 14 residues. The V gene end was trimmed by 7 bases and the J gene end by 2 bases; junction bases not matched to a gene: 4. From germline, CDR1 is MNHNS and CDR2 SASEGT. In DNA form, the CDR3 reads TGTGCCAGCACGGGGACAGGGAACACAGATACGCAGTATTTT. Amino acid sequence: CASTGTGNTDTQYF.

On this clonotype: The conserved phenylalanine or tryptophan normally closing the CDR3 is absent here, so this likely arose from a read error. This chain links TRBV10-3 with TRBJ2-7; D may be TRBD1 or TRBD2 (5 bases each). CDR1 is ENHRY, CDR2 SYGVKD, per germline. The germline V and J ends were trimmed by 8 bases and 1 base, with 21 bases remaining between them. The CDR3 is 16 amino acids. Here the CDR3 reads CAIGNRGLGRSYEQYS. The CDR3 DNA reads TGTGCCATCGGCAATAGGGGTTTGGGACGGTCCTACGAGCAGTACTCC.

A remark on this clonotype: The CDR3 end shows no conserved phenylalanine or tryptophan, and so a read error is likely. The chain combines TRBV4-2 with TRBJ2-7, with 9 bases fitting TRBD2. The CDR3 has 15 residues. The germline V gene has CDR1 LGHNA and CDR2 YNFKEQ. CDR3 amino acids: CASSQESGGRAVQYI. The DNA for the CDR3 is TGCGCCAGCAGCCAAGAGTCCGGCGGGAGGGCTGTGCAGTACATC.

This chain links TRBV6-5 with TRBJ1-1, with 7 positions matching TRBD1. The CDR3 runs 15 residues. The V and J ends lost 7 bases and 3 bases, in that order; junction bases with no gene match: 11. The germline gives CDR1 MNHEY, CDR2 SVGAGI. The CDR3 DNA reads as TGTGCCAGCAATCCTGGGACAGTTAGTCACACTGAAGCTTTCTTT. This gives the protein CASNPGTVSHTEAFF.

With respect to this clonotype: A junction end diverges from the germline sequence, so it may reflect a read error. V is TRBV12-3 or TRBV12-4 and J is TRBJ1-1, with TRBD1 as a possible D gene (5 bases). This CDR3 has 11 residues. In nucleotides, the CDR3 is TGTGCCAGCAGTTTGGGGACTGAGCCTATCTTT. It translates to CASSLGTEPIF.

The table lists this clonotype with a count of one. A much bigger clone sits one base away, suggesting this may be a read error. The CDR3 DNA follows: TGTGCCAGCAGCAAACGGGACGGGGAGAACACTGAAGATTTCTTT. Translated: CASSKRDGENTEDFF. V and J are TRBV21-1 and TRBJ1-1; the table's D call, TRBD1, was not checked against the DNA. TRBV21-1 is a pseudogene locus. The CDR3 is made up of 15 amino acids.

Remarks on this clonotype: Sequence at one end of the junction differs from germline and may be a read error. This chain uses TRBV6-2 or TRBV6-3 with TRBJ2-1; D gene unclear. Germline V gene lookup returns CDR1 MNHEY and CDR2 SVGEGT. CDR3 length: 13 amino acids. Here the CDR3 reads CSSNYSIRNEQFF. In DNA, the CDR3 is TGTTCCAGCAATTACTCGATTCGGAATGAGCAGTTCTTC.

V usage is TRBV20-1 and J usage is TRBJ2-1, with a weak D call TRBD2 (5 bases). This CDR3 is built from 16 residues. Trimming removed 3 bases from V and 5 bases from J, with 20 bases in between. Germline lookup yields CDR1 DFQATT and CDR2 SNEGSKA (reference sequence). The CDR3 reads CSASLSTSGYNNEQFF. The CDR3, as DNA: TGCAGTGCTAGCCTGTCCACTAGTGGTTATAACAATGAGCAGTTCTTC.